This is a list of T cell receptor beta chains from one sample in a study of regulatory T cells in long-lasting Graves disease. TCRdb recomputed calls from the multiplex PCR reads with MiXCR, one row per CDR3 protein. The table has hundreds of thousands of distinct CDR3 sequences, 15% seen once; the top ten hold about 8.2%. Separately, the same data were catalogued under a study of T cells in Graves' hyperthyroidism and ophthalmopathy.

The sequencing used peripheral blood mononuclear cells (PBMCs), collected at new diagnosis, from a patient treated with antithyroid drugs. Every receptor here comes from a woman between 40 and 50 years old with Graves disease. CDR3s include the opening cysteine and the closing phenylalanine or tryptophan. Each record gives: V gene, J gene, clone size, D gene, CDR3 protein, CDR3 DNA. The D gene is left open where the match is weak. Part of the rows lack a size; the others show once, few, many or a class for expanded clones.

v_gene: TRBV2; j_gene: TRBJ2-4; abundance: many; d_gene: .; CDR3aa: CASSEGPLAKNIQYF; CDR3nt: TGTGCCAGCAGTGAAGGGCCCTTAGCCAAAAACATTCAGTACTTC
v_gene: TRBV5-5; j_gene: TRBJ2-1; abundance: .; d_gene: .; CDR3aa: CATLPGPSSYNEQFF; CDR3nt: TGTGCCACCCTGCCGGGTCCAAGCTCCTACAATGAGCAGTTCTTC
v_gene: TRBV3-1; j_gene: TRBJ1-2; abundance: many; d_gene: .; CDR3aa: CASSQGSGDGYTF; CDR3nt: TGTGCCAGCAGCCAAGGATCAGGGGACGGCTACACCTTC
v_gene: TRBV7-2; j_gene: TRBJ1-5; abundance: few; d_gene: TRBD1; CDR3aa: CASSLQFPGQVFSNQPQHF; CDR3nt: TGTGCCAGCAGCTTACAGTTTCCGGGACAGGTCTTTAGCAATCAGCCCCAGCATTTT
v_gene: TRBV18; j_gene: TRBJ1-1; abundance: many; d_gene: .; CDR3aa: CASHHRQGMNTEAFF; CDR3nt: TGTGCCAGTCATCACCGGCAGGGCATGAACACTGAAGCTTTCTTT
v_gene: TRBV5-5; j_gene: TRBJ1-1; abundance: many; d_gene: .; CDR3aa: CASSLLGLNEAFF; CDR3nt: TGTGCCAGCAGCTTGTTGGGTCTAAATGAAGCTTTCTTT
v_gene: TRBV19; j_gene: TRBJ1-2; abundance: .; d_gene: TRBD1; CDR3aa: CASRDDRANYGYTF; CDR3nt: TGTGCCAGTAGAGACGACAGGGCTAACTATGGCTACACCTTC
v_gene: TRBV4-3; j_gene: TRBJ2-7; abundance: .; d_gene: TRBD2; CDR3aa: CASSQGTSGWVEQYF; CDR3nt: TGCGCCAGCAGCCAGGGGACTAGTGGTTGGGTCGAGCAGTACTTC
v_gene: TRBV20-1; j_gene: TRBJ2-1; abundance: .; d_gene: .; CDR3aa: CSARDRGGVKRYNEQFF; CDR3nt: TGCAGTGCTAGAGACAGGGGAGGGGTTAAGAGGTACAATGAGCAGTTCTTC
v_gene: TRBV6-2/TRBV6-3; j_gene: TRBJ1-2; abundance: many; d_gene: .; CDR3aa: CASSVQRRTYGYTF; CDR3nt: TGTGCCAGCTCGGTGCAGAGGAGGACCTATGGCTACACCTTC
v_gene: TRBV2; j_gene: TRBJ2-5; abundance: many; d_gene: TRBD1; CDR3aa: CASSVDREETQYF; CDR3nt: TGTGCCAGCAGCGTCGACAGGGAAGAGACCCAGTACTTC
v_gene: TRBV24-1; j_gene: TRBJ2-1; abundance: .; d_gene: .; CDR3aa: CATSDLLAPNEQFF; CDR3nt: TGTGCCACCAGTGATTTGTTAGCTCCCAATGAGCAGTTCTTC
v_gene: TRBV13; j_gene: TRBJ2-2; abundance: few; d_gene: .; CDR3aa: CASSRQFPNTGELFF; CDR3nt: TGTGCCAGCAGTCGACAGTTTCCGAACACCGGGGAGCTGTTTTTT
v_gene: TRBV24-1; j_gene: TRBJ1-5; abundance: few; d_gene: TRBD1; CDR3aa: CATSHRGPNQPQHF; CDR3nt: TGTGCCACCAGCCACAGGGGGCCCAATCAGCCCCAGCATTTT
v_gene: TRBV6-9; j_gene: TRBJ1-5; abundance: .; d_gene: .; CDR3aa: CASSYRSGLVSRNQPQHF; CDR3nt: TGTGCCAGCAGTTACAGGTCCGGGTTAGTCAGCCGCAATCAGCCCCAGCATTTT
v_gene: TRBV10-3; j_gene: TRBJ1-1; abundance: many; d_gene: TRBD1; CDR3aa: CAISNTGGTEAFF; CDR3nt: TGTGCCATCAGCAATACAGGGGGAACTGAAGCTTTCTTT
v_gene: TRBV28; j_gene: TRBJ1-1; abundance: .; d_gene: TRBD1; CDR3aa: CASSIGTGVPEAFF; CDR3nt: TGTGCCAGCAGTATTGGGACAGGGGTCCCGGAAGCTTTCTTT
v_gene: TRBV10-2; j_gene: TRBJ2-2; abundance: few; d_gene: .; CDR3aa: CASSDLATGELFF; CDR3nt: TGCGCCAGCAGTGATCTTGCGACCGGGGAGCTGTTTTTT
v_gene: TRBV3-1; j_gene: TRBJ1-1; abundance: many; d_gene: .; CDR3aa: CASKGGTEAFF; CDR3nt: TGTGCCAGCAAAGGTGGCACTGAAGCTTTCTTT
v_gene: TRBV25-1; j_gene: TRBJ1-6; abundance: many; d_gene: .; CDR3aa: CASSEGTGSKSPLHF; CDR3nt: TGTGCCAGCAGTGAAGGTACAGGCTCGAAATCACCCCTCCACTTT
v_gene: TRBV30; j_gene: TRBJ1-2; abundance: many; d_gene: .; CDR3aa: CAWIRSRVDSGYTF; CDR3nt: TGTGCCTGGATACGGTCAAGGGTAGATTCTGGCTACACCTTC
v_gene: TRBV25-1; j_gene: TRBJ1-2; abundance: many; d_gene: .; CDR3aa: CASSELGAAYGYTF; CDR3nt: TGTGCCAGCAGTGAATTAGGGGCGGCATATGGCTACACCTTC
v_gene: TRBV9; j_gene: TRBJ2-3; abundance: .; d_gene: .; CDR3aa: CASSVGVASTDTQYF; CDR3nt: TGTGCCAGCAGCGTAGGGGTAGCTAGCACAGATACGCAGTATTTT
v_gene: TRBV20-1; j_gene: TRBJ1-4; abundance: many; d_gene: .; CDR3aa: CSARDVRGEKLFF; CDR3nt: TGCAGTGCTAGAGATGTCCGAGGGGAAAAACTGTTTTTT
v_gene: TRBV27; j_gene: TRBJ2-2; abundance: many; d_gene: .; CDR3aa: CASTRAPGGELFF; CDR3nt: TGTGCCAGTACGAGGGCCCCAGGGGGGGAGCTGTTTTTT
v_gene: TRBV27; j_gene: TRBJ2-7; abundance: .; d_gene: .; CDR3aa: CASSFGQHYEQYF; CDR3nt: TGTGCCAGCAGTTTTGGACAGCACTACGAGCAGTACTTC
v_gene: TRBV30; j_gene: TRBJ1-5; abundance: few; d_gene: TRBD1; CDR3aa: CAWRGDRSQPQHF; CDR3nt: TGTGCCTGGAGAGGGGACAGGTCTCAGCCCCAGCATTTT
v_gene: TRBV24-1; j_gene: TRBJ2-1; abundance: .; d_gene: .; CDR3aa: CATAASRNEQFF; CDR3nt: TGTGCCACCGCCGCTAGTCGCAATGAGCAGTTCTTC
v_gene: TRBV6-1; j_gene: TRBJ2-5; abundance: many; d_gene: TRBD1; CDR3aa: CASSGGTAQETQYF; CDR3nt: TGTGCCAGCAGTGGAGGGACAGCCCAAGAGACCCAGTACTTC
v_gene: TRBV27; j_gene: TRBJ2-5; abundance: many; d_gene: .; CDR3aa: CASSAAGIETQYF; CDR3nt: TGTGCCAGCAGTGCCGCCGGCATTGAGACCCAGTACTTC
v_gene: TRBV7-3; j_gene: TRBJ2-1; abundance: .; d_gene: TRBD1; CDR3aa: CASSYRGQATEQFF; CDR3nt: TGTGCCAGCAGCTACCGGGGACAGGCCACTGAGCAGTTCTTC
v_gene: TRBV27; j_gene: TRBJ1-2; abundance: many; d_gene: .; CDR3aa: CASRDRGARYGYTF; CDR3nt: TGTGCCAGCAGAGATCGGGGGGCGCGCTATGGCTACACCTTC
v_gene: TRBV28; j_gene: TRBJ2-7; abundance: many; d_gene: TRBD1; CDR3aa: CASIIRQGASYEQYF; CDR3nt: TGTGCCAGCATAATCCGCCAGGGGGCTTCCTACGAGCAGTACTTC
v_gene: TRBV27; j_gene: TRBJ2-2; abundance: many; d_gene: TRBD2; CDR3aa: CASRISGGVGELFF; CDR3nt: TGTGCCAGCAGGATCTCGGGGGGGGTCGGGGAGCTGTTTTTT